The 7 T cell receptor beta chains in this list originate from one sample, sequenced in a study of blood T cell repertoires in COVID-19. Repertoires were generated with immunoSEQ multiplex PCR, while TCRdb's copy carries only in-frame clones and drops some. The table has about 280,000 clones, about 83% seen once. The specimen sequenced was peripheral blood. The source of these receptors is a woman between 50 and 59 years old who had recovered from COVID-19.

The J gene is TRBJ2-1, the V gene TRBV30, with 8 bases matching TRBD2. CDR1 is GTSNPN and CDR2 is SVGIG in the germline V gene (reference sequence). Germline trimming cut 3 bases from V and 14 bases from J; bases unmatched to any gene: 9. CDR3 length: 12 residues. CDR3 amino acids: CAWSYNGLAEFF. The CDR3 coding sequence is TGTGCCTGGAGCTATAATGGACTAGCTGAGTTCTTC.

V and J are TRBV19 and TRBJ1-1, with 8 bases matching TRBD1. This CDR3 has 14 residues. Germline-derived CDR1 and CDR2 are LNHDA and SQIVND (reference sequence). Germline trimming cut 3 bases from V and 4 bases from J; bases unmatched to any gene: 4. The CDR3 DNA follows: TGTGCCAGTAGTATTGGGACAGGTCCCACTGAAGCTTTCTTT. Its protein is CASSIGTGPTEAFF.

This rearrangement joins TRBV5-4 to TRBJ2-3; the match to TRBD2 covers 7 bases. There are 15 residues in the CDR3. Germline V gives CDR1 SGHNT, CDR2 YYREEE (reference sequence). The J segment lost 2 bases and the V segment lost 3 bases, leaving 6 bases of the junction unmatched. The DNA for the CDR3 is TGTGCCAGCAGCTCCCTAGCGGAGGTCACAGATACGCAGTATTTT. Amino acid sequence: CASSSLAEVTDTQYF.

This chain links TRBV25-1 with TRBJ2-5; no clear D. The germline CDR1 and CDR2 sequences are MGHDK and SYGVNS. Deletions cut 3 bases from V and 1 base from J, with 12 bases between. The CDR3 extends over 15 amino acids. The CDR3 reads CASSDETPSQETQYF. The CDR3 bases are TGTGCCAGCAGTGACGAGACACCGAGCCAAGAGACCCAGTACTTC.

V and J are TRBV4-1 and TRBJ2-3; the D gene is possibly TRBD1 (6 bases). The germline V and J ends were trimmed by 2 bases and 1 base, with 13 bases remaining between them. The germline V gene encodes CDR1 MGHRA and CDR2 YSYEKL. CDR3 length equals 16 residues. In DNA form, the CDR3 reads TGCGCCAGCAGCCAACCGGCAGGGGTTCGCACAGATACGCAGTATTTT. It yields the protein CASSQPAGVRTDTQYF.

The chain carries TRBV27 and TRBJ1-5; D is undetermined. V lost 5 bases, J lost 2 bases, and 13 bases lay in between. CDR1 and CDR2 (germline): MNHEY, SMNVEV (reference sequence). There are 15 residues in the CDR3. In DNA form, the CDR3 reads TGTGCCAGCAGTAGTACCGGGTTGGGCAATCAGCCCCAGCATTTT. This gives the protein CASSSTGLGNQPQHF.

This chain links TRBV4-2 with TRBJ2-1; D possibly corresponds to TRBD2 (6 bases). CDR3 length: 16 amino acids. The germline V gene encodes CDR1 LGHNA and CDR2 YNFKEQ. V dropped 4 bases and J dropped 0 bases, with 13 bases sitting between them. CDR3 DNA sequence: TGTGCCAGCAGCCCCGGCGGGGCTCACTCCTACAATGAGCAGTTCTTC. It encodes CASSPGGAHSYNEQFF.